Listed below are T cell receptor beta chains from one sample, sequenced in a study of human T cells and chemical hapten exposure. TCRdb ran MiXCR on the RACE reads and lists one entry per CDR3 protein. This table holds approximately 110,000 distinct CDR3 sequences, roughly a tenth found once. The sequencing here drew on whole blood, taken in connection with sensitization to the hapten diphenylcyclopropenone (DPC). The receptor set was obtained from a woman aged 40 to 50 with alopecia areata. Some clones in this sample may be carry-over from other donors' samples. The CDR3 runs from the conserved cysteine through the conserved F or W. D genes are given only for firm matches. The size of a clone is reported for some rows only, either as once, few or many, or as a class for expanded clones.

v_call	clone_size	d_call	j_call	cdr3_nt	cdr3_aa
TRBV3-1	few	.	TRBJ2-3	TGTGCCAGCAGCCAAGCTGATCGGGCGCAGTATTTT	CASSQADRAQYF
TRBV7-2	few	TRBD2	TRBJ2-4	TGTGCCAGCAGAGAAGCGGGGGGCGGGAACATTCAGTACTTC	CASREAGGGNIQYF
TRBV29-1	.	TRBD1	TRBJ2-1	TGCAGCGGTAGGACAGGGGCCAATCCCTACAATGAGCAGTTCTTC	CSGRTGANPYNEQFF
TRBV21-1	few	.	TRBJ1-1	TGTGCCAGCAGCAAAGATCGACGGGAGACTGAAGCTTTCTTT	CASSKDRRETEAFF
TRBV29-1	many	TRBD1	TRBJ2-7	TGCAGCGTCCGGGACAGGGTCTCCTACGAGCAGTACTTC	CSVRDRVSYEQYF
TRBV18	.	.	TRBJ1-2	TGTGCCAGCTCACCTGACCGGGACAACTATGGCTACACCTTC	CASSPDRDNYGYTF
TRBV9	.	TRBD2	TRBJ2-1	TGTGCCAGCAGCCCAATTAGCGGGGGAGACAATGAGCAGTTCTTC	CASSPISGGDNEQFF
TRBV4-2	many	TRBD2	TRBJ2-2	TGTGCCAGCAGCCAAAATGGACTAGCGGGGGAACATAACACCGGGGAGCTGTTTTTT	CASSQNGLAGEHNTGELFF
TRBV7-9	few	.	TRBJ1-6	TGTGCCAGCAGCTTAGAAGGACAAACTCCTTGGACACCCCTCCACTTT	CASSLEGQTPWTPLHF
TRBV7-9	.	.	TRBJ2-1	TGTGCCAGCAGCCCCGGAAGAGCTCTAAAGATCGATGAGCAGTTCTTC	CASSPGRALKIDEQFF
TRBV4-1	many	.	TRBJ2-5	TGCGCCAGCAGCCAAGATAAAACTTTTGGACCCACAGGTCAATCCAAAGAGACCCAGTACTTC	CASSQDKTFGPTGQSKETQYF
TRBV19	few	.	TRBJ2-7	TGTGCCAGCAACAGCGGACAAGACTACGAGCAGTACTTC	CASNSGQDYEQYF
TRBV4-3	few	.	TRBJ2-1	TGCGCCAGCAGCTCAGTCCTTTTACAGGGTGATTACCCCTACAATGAGCAGTTCTTC	CASSSVLLQGDYPYNEQFF
TRBV3-1	few	.	TRBJ1-3	TGTGCCAGCAGCGGGGACCGGACCTCTTTCTCTGGAAACACCATATATTTT	CASSGDRTSFSGNTIYF
TRBV13	.	TRBD1	TRBJ1-2	TGTGCCAGCAGCCTGGACAGGGGGACGGGAGACACCTTC	CASSLDRGTGDTF
TRBV7-2	.	.	TRBJ2-2	TGTGCCAGCAGACCCGGTGGGGGTCACACCGGGGAGCTGTTTTTT	CASRPGGGHTGELFF
TRBV10-3	.	.	TRBJ1-3	TGTGCCATCAGTGAATCGGGTACTGGAAACACCATATATTTT	CAISESGTGNTIYF
TRBV7-3	many	.	TRBJ2-3	TGTGCCAGCAGCCCCCCCGGATCAGATACGCAGTATTTT	CASSPPGSDTQYF
TRBV27	.	TRBD1	TRBJ2-7	TGTGCCAGCAGTGAGAGGGGGCTTGGTTACGAGCAGTACTTC	CASSERGLGYEQYF
TRBV7-2	few	.	TRBJ2-7	TGTGCCAGCAGCTCAAACCTTCCAGGGAACGAGCAGTACTTC	CASSSNLPGNEQYF
TRBV6-2/TRBV6-3	.	.	TRBJ1-5	TGTGCCAGCAGTCCTCAATATAGCAATCAGCCCCAGCATTTT	CASSPQYSNQPQHF
TRBV5-6	many	.	TRBJ2-7	TGTGCCAGCAGCTGGGCGGGGAACGAGCAGTACTTC	CASSWAGNEQYF
TRBV7-2	.	.	TRBJ1-3	TGTGCCAGCAGCTTACATGGGGCGGGGCCCGTTGGAAACACCATATATTTT	CASSLHGAGPVGNTIYF
TRBV13	few	TRBD1	TRBJ2-7	TGTGCCAGCAGCGGGGGACAGTCCTACGAGCAGTACTTC	CASSGGQSYEQYF
TRBV5-1	few	.	TRBJ2-2	TGCGCCAGCAGCTCGGGACTTCTCACCGGGGAGCTGTTTTTT	CASSSGLLTGELFF
TRBV6-2/TRBV6-3	.	.	TRBJ2-7	TGTGCCAGCAGTCAGAGCAGGAACGAGCAGTACTTC	CASSQSRNEQYF
TRBV7-9	many	.	TRBJ1-1	TGTGCCAGCAGCCCCCAGGGTAGCACTGAAGCTTTCTTT	CASSPQGSTEAFF
TRBV29-1	.	.	TRBJ2-7	TGCAGCGTGGGGGGACAGATCCCCTACGAGCAGTACTTC	CSVGGQIPYEQYF
TRBV5-1	many	.	TRBJ2-2	TGCGCCAGCAGCTTGGTCTGGGACGGGGAGCTGTTTTTT	CASSLVWDGELFF
TRBV6-2/TRBV6-3	few	.	TRBJ2-7	TGTGCCAGCAGTTACCCCAGACAGGACCGAGAGCAGTACTTC	CASSYPRQDREQYF
TRBV12-3/TRBV12-4	many	.	TRBJ2-3	TGTGCCAGCAGGGGGACAGATACGCAGTATTTT	CASRGTDTQYF
TRBV6-2/TRBV6-3	many	TRBD2	TRBJ2-3	TGTGCCAGCAGTTACGGCGGGGGGCACACAGATACGCAGTATTTT	CASSYGGGHTDTQYF
TRBV6-1	many	.	TRBJ2-7	TGTGCCAGCAGTGTGATGATCACCCTAAGTCACTACGAGCAGTACTTC	CASSVMITLSHYEQYF
TRBV7-9	.	.	TRBJ2-2	TGTGCCAGCAGCTTACCCGGGACCGGGGAGCTGTTTTTT	CASSLPGTGELFF
TRBV4-1	.	.	TRBJ1-1	TGCGCCAGCAGCCAAGACGGTTGGGAACGGGAAGCTTTCTTT	CASSQDGWEREAFF
TRBV6-6	many	.	TRBJ2-4	TGTGCCAGCATCCCAGATCTAGCCAAAAACATTCAGTACTTC	CASIPDLAKNIQYF
TRBV3-1	.	.	TRBJ2-7	TGTGCCAGCAGCCAACCCCAGGGACATGGGAGCGAGCAGTACTTC	CASSQPQGHGSEQYF
TRBV6-5	.	TRBD2	TRBJ2-5	TGTGCCAGCAGTGGGGAGGGGACCCAGTACTTC	CASSGEGTQYF
TRBV4-3	many	.	TRBJ2-3	TGCGCCAGCAGCCAAGATTGGCGGAGCAGCACAGATACGCAGTATTTT	CASSQDWRSSTDTQYF
TRBV29-1	few	.	TRBJ2-1	TGCAGCGCTATGACAGATTACAATGAGCAGTTCTTC	CSAMTDYNEQFF
TRBV5-1	few	.	TRBJ1-1	TGCGCCAGCAGCTTCGCGGGGGCTGAAGCTTTCTTT	CASSFAGAEAFF